These 3 T cell receptor beta chains came from one sample sequenced in a study of somatic mutations in cytotoxic T cells in rheumatoid arthritis. The table came from immunoSEQ multiplex PCR; TCRdb's copy has only in-frame clones and leaves some out. The sample holds about 12,000 clones, 74% seen once. Sequenced input: CD8+ T cells sorted from blood. Source of these receptors: a woman aged 40 to 50 in good health.

The chain links TRBV5-4 to TRBJ2-3; D not certain. This CDR3 comprises 12 residues. CDR1 is SGHNT, CDR2 YYREEE, per germline (reference sequence). V lost 1 base to trimming and J lost 3 bases, with 3 bases between them. DNA for the CDR3: TGTGCCAGCAGCTTGTGGACAGATACGCAGTATTTT. Amino acid sequence: CASSLWTDTQYF. Looking up the rest from reference TRBV5-4 and TRBJ2-3 gives the full variable domain: ETGVTQSPTHLIKTRGQQVTLRCSSQSGHNTVSWYQQALGQGPQFIFQYYREEENGRGNFPPRFSGLQFPNYSSELNVNALELDDSALYLCASSLWTDTQYFGPGTRLTVL.

The chain recombines TRBV28 with TRBJ2-1; 7 bases agree with TRBD1. Germline V lookup: CDR1 MDHEN, CDR2 SYDVKM. V trimming: 7 bases; J trimming: 4 bases; junction bases outside the gene matches: 10. The CDR3 spans 15 residues. CDR3 sequence (DNA): TGTGCCAGCACCTTTGGGGACAGAAAGTACAATGAGCAGTTCTTC. Translated: CASTFGDRKYNEQFF.

This clone was found a few times. This chain links TRBV9 with TRBJ2-1; D gene uncertain. Germline V CDR1 and CDR2: SGDLS, YYNGEE. The CDR3 covers 9 residues. The V end was cut by 4 bases, the J end by 9 bases, with 2 bases between. In nucleotides, the CDR3 is TGTGCCAGCAGCCCTGAGCAGTTCTTC. This encodes CASSPEQFF.